This entry lists 18 T cell receptor beta chains sequenced from one sample in a study of graft-versus-host responses after intestinal transplantation. Clones were read by immunoSEQ multiplex PCR, and TCRdb kept only the in-frame ones, dropping some. The sample lists roughly 9,200 clones, 30% to 35% occurring once. Irradiated, violet-dye-labeled stimulators (200,000) were plated alongside 200,000 CFSE-labeled responders. Material: alloreactive CD8+ T cells from a mixed lymphocyte reaction culture, obtained before transplantation. Noted subset: CFSE-low proliferating T cells sorted from approximately 6-day pre-transplant mixed lymphocyte reaction (GvH or HvG direction). The receptors here all came from a human patient who was an organ donor for intestinal transplantation.

Relative to its sample, this clone is medium-sized. CDR3 sequence: CATSRDHLGLYGYTF. CDR3 sequence (DNA): TGTGCCACCAGCAGAGATCATTTAGGACTATATGGCTACACCTTC. The chain couples TRBV15 to TRBJ1-2; D gene uncertain. V dropped 0 bases and J dropped 5 bases, with 13 bases sitting between them. The CDR3 length is 15 residues. Germline CDR1 is LNHNV and CDR2 is YYDKDF (reference sequence).

The chain uses TRBV13 and TRBJ2-1; 14 nucleotides align to TRBD2. The junction had 8 bases not matched to a gene; V was cut back by 4 bases and J by 6 bases. The CDR3 has 17 amino acids. Germline CDR1 is PRHDT and CDR2 is FYEKMQ (reference sequence). The CDR3 protein is CASSWGLAGVPLNEQFF. Here the CDR3 DNA reads TGTGCCAGCAGCTGGGGACTAGCGGGAGTTCCTCTCAATGAGCAGTTCTTC.

The V and J genes are TRBV5-8 and TRBJ1-5; D gene ambiguous. The length of the CDR3 is 16 residues. The V gene's germline CDR1 is SGHTS and CDR2 YDEGEE. With 0 bases removed from V and 4 bases from J, the gap between germline ends came to 14 bases. CDR3 nucleotide sequence: TGTGCCAGCAGCTTGGGAGTAGAGGGCCCAAATCAGCCCCAGCATTTT. The encoded protein is CASSLGVEGPNQPQHF.

The gene calls are TRBV5-4 and TRBJ1-2; D is unclear. CDR3 length: 14 amino acids. V lost 2 bases to trimming and J lost 1 base, with 9 bases between them. CDR1 is SGHNT, CDR2 YYREEE, per germline (reference sequence). CDR3 sequence reads: CASSFENFNYGYTF. Written as DNA, the CDR3 is TGTGCCAGCAGCTTTGAGAATTTTAACTATGGCTACACCTTC. Together with reference TRBV5-4 and TRBJ1-2, the CDR3 gives the full variable domain: ETGVTQSPTHLIKTRGQQVTLRCSSQSGHNTVSWYQQALGQGPQFIFQYYREEENGRGNFPPRFSGLQFPNYSSELNVNALELDDSALYLCASSFENFNYGYTFGSGTRLTVV.

The gene calls are TRBV5-1 and TRBJ2-1; 10 bases are a match to TRBD2. The CDR3 is 20 amino acids. J gave up 2 bases and V 3 bases, and 17 bases lay outside the gene matches. Germline V lookup: CDR1 SGHRS, CDR2 YFSETQ. Here the CDR3 reads CASSSPAGLAGAGPYNEQFF. The CDR3 DNA follows: TGCGCCAGCAGCTCACCAGCCGGGCTAGCGGGAGCTGGGCCCTACAATGAGCAGTTCTTC.

This clone has just a few counts. The V and J genes are TRBV11-2 and TRBJ1-1, with unresolved D. With 0 bases removed from V and 1 base from J, the gap between germline ends came to 6 bases. The CDR3 extends over 14 amino acids. The germline CDR1 and CDR2 sequences are SGHAT and FQNNGV. In nucleotides, the CDR3 is TGTGCCAGCAGCTTAGAGTCACAGAACACTGAAGCTTTCTTT. The encoded protein is CASSLESQNTEAFF. Complete variable domain (other parts from reference TRBV11-2 and TRBJ1-1): EAGVAQSPRYKIIEKRQSVAFWCNPISGHATLYWYQQILGQGPKLLIQFQNNGVVDDSQLPKDRFSAERLKGVDSTLKIQPAKLEDSAVYLCASSLESQNTEAFFGQGTRLTVV.

The CDR3 reads CASSYYRGLPYEQYF. The CDR3 DNA follows: TGTGCCAGCAGCTACTACAGGGGGCTCCCGTACGAGCAGTACTTC. The chain links TRBV7-9 to TRBJ2-7, with 9 bases aligning to TRBD1. The CDR3 is made up of 15 amino acids. J gave up 4 bases and V 4 bases, and 8 bases lay outside the gene matches. Germline V gene lookup returns CDR1 SEHNR and CDR2 FQNEAQ (reference sequence). The full variable domain, rest sourced from reference TRBV7-9 and TRBJ2-7, is DTGVSQNPRHKITKRGQNVTFRCDPISEHNRLYWYRQTLGQGPEFLTYFQNEAQLEKSRLLSDRFSAERPKGSFSTLEIQRTEQGDSAMYLCASSYYRGLPYEQYFGPGTRLTVT.

This clone came up a few times. The rearrangement uses TRBV5-4 and TRBJ2-4; D is unclear. Germline CDR1 and CDR2: SGHNT and YYREEE (reference sequence). Trimming took 0 bases from V and 8 from J, leaving 6 bases between them. This CDR3 is 12 amino acids long. CDR3 coding DNA: TGTGCCAGCAGCTTGGGTCGGTACATTCAGTACTTC. Amino acids: CASSLGRYIQYF.

This clone is categorized as medium-sized. The chain is built from TRBV6-1 and TRBJ2-7, with D maybe TRBD2 (7 bases). The CDR3 runs to 14 residues. Trimming took 4 bases from V and 3 from J, leaving 13 bases between them. CDR1 MNHNS and CDR2 SASEGT come from the germline V gene. CDR3 in DNA: TGTGCCAGCAGTGGGAGGGGGGGTTACTACGAGCAGTACTTC. Its protein is CASSGRGGYYEQYF.

This clone was recorded a few times. The J gene is TRBJ2-7, the V gene TRBV6-1, with a weak D call TRBD2 (6 bases). CDR1 and CDR2 (germline): MNHNS, SASEGT. There are 15 residues in the CDR3. Trimming removed 6 bases from V and 3 bases from J, with 18 bases in between. CDR3 region: CASSAEGGLYYEQYF. CDR3 in DNA: TGTGCCAGCAGCGCGGAGGGCGGCCTTTACTACGAGCAGTACTTC.

V is TRBV19 and J is TRBJ1-4, with D tentatively TRBD1 (5 bases). Trimming removed 6 bases at V and 0 bases at J, with 14 bases between. This CDR3 is built from 16 residues. The germline gives CDR1 LNHDA, CDR2 SQIVND (reference sequence). This CDR3 reads CASSRDSTATNEKLFF. The CDR3 DNA is TGTGCCAGTAGCCGGGACTCCACCGCAACTAATGAAAAACTGTTTTTT.

The chain employs TRBV7-3 and TRBJ2-1; tentative D call: TRBD2 (6 bases). Trimming pared 6 bases from V and 10 bases from J, leaving 16 bases between. The CDR3 has 13 amino acids. Per germline, CDR1 SGHTA and CDR2 FQGTGA. The CDR3 loop is CASRSAGTSEQFF. CDR3 bases: TGTGCCAGCAGGTCAGCCGGGACTTCGGAGCAGTTCTTC.

This clone qualifies as medium-sized. The chain recombines TRBV7-6 with TRBJ2-1, with 9 bases lining up with TRBD2. The germline CDR1 and CDR2 sequences are SGHVS and FNYEAQ. This CDR3 contains 16 residues. Losses at the gene ends were 0 bases for V and 7 bases for J; bases not matched to a gene: 7. CDR3 region: CASSLAGLAGTNEQFF. In DNA form, the CDR3 reads TGTGCCAGCAGCTTAGCAGGTCTAGCGGGAACGAATGAGCAGTTCTTC. Full variable domain (outside the CDR3, taken from reference TRBV7-6 and TRBJ2-1): GAGVSQSPRYKVTKRGQDVALRCDPISGHVSLYWYRQALGQGPEFLTYFNYEAQQDKSGLPNDRFSAERPEGSISTLTIQRTEQRDSAMYRCASSLAGLAGTNEQFFGPGTRLTVL.

This clone has just a few counts. The rearrangement joins TRBV7-9 to TRBJ2-7, with TRBD2 matching 7 bases. The V segment lost 2 bases and the J segment 7 bases; nucleotides outside the gene matches: 5. Looked up from germline, CDR1 is SEHNR and CDR2 is FQNEAQ (reference sequence). This CDR3 region has 13 residues. In DNA, the CDR3 is TGTGCCAGCAGCTTACCGGCGGGAGTTGAGCAGTACTTC. It yields the protein CASSLPAGVEQYF. Using reference TRBV7-9 and TRBJ2-7 for the parts outside the CDR3, the full variable domain is DTGVSQNPRHKITKRGQNVTFRCDPISEHNRLYWYRQTLGQGPEFLTYFQNEAQLEKSRLLSDRFSAERPKGSFSTLEIQRTEQGDSAMYLCASSLPAGVEQYFGPGTRLTVT.

The chain couples TRBV7-8 to TRBJ2-5; D may be TRBD1 (5 bases). V lost 5 bases, J lost 5 bases, and 6 bases lay in between. The CDR3 has 11 amino acids. Germline V lookup: CDR1 SGHVS, CDR2 FQNEAQ. CDR3 coding DNA: TGTGCCAGCAGCGGGGCCGAGACCCAGTACTTC. This gives the protein CASSGAETQYF.

This clone has more than one count but fewer than ten. V and J are TRBV4-1 and TRBJ2-7; no clear D. Germline CDR1 and CDR2: MGHRA and YSYEKL. The CDR3 length is 15 residues. V dropped 2 bases and J dropped 0 bases, with 11 bases sitting between them. CDR3 bases: TGCGCCAGCAGCCAACAACCGCCGAGCTCCTACGAGCAGTACTTC. It specifies CASSQQPPSSYEQYF.

This clone was seen a handful of times. This chain joins TRBV6-9 and TRBJ1-6; maybe TRBD1 (6 bases). The CDR3 spans 14 residues. Germline V gives CDR1 MNHGY, CDR2 SVAAGI. The V gene lost 3 bases and the J gene lost 8 bases, with 11 bases spanning the gap. This chain's CDR3 is CASSYEEGDSPLHF. DNA for the CDR3: TGTGCCAGCAGTTACGAAGAGGGGGATTCACCCCTCCACTTT.

The chain uses TRBV7-9 and TRBJ2-7; 9 bases align to TRBD1. This CDR3 is built from 15 residues. V dropped 5 bases and J dropped 5; count of bases not matched to a gene: 10. Germline CDR1 reads SEHNR; CDR2 reads FQNEAQ (reference sequence). This CDR3 reads CASSPTGTGWDEQYF. The CDR3 coding sequence is TGTGCCAGCAGCCCGACCGGGACAGGGTGGGACGAGCAGTACTTC.